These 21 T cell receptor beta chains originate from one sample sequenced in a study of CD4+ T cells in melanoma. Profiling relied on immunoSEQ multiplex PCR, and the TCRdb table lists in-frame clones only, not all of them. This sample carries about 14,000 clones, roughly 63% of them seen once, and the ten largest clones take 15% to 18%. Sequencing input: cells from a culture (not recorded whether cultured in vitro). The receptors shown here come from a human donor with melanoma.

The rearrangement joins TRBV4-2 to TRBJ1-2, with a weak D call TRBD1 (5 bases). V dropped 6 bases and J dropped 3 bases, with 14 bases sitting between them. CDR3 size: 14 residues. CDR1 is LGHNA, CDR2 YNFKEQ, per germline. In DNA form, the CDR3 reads TGTGCCAGCAGTTTGACCGGGACGGACTATGGCTACACCTTC. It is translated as CASSLTGTDYGYTF.

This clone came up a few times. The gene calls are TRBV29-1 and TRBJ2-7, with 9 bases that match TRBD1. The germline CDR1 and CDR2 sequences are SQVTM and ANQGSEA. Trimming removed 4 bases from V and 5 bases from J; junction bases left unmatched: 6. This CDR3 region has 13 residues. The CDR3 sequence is CSVAGQGSDEQYF. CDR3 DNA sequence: TGCAGCGTTGCGGGACAGGGATCCGACGAGCAGTACTTC.

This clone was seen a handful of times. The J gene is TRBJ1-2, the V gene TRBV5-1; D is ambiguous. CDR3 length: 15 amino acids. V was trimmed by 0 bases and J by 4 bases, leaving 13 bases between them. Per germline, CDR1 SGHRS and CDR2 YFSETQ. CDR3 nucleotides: TGCGCCAGCAGCTTGGGCCCCTCTTGGGGCTATGGCTACACCTTC. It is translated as CASSLGPSWGYGYTF.

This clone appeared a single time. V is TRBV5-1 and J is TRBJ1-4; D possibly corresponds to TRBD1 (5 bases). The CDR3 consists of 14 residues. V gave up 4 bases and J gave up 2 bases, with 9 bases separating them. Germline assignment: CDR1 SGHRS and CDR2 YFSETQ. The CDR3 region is CASSTGTTNEKLFF. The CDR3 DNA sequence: TGCGCCAGCAGCACCGGGACGACTAATGAAAAACTGTTTTTT. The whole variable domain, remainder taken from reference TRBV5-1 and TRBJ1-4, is KAGVTQTPRYLIKTRGQQVTLSCSPISGHRSVSWYQQTPGQGLQFLFEYFSETQRNKGNFPGRFSGRQFSNSRSEMNVSTLELGDSALYLCASSTGTTNEKLFFGSGTQLSVL.

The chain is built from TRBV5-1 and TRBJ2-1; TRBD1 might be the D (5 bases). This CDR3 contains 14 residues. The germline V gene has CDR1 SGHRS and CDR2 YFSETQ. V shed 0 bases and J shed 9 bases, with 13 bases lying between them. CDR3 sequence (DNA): TGCGCCAGCAGCTTGGGGACCCAGGGAACTGAGCAGTTCTTC. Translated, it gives CASSLGTQGTEQFF.

CDR3 nucleotide sequence: TGTGCCAGCAGCAACAATTTCCGCAGGGGAAGAGAGTCACCCCTCCACTTT. This encodes CASSNNFRRGRESPLHF. This rearrangement joins TRBV9 to TRBJ1-6, with D tentatively TRBD1 (6 bases). V gave up 4 bases and J gave up 10 bases, with 24 bases separating them. Germline CDR1 and CDR2: SGDLS and YYNGEE. The CDR3 sequence is 17 residues long.

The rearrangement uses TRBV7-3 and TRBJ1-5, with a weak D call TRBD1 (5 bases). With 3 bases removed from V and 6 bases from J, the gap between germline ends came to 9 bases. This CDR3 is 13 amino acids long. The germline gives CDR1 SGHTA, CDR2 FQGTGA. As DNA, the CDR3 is TGTGCCAGCAGCTTGGGGGGAGGTCAGCCCCAGCATTTT. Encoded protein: CASSLGGGQPQHF.

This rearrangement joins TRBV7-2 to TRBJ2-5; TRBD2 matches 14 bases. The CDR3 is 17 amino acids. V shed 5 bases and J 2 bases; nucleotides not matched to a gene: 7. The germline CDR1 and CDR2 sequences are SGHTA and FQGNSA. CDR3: CASSLGGLAGVQETQYF. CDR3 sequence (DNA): TGTGCCAGCAGCCTCGGGGGACTAGCGGGGGTTCAAGAGACCCAGTACTTC.

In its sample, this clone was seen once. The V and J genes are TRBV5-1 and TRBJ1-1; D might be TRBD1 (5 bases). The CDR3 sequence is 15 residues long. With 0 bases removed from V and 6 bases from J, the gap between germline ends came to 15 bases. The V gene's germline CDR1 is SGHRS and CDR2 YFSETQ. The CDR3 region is CASSLGSRWGAEAFF. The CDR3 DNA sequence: TGCGCCAGCAGCTTGGGGTCCAGGTGGGGGGCTGAAGCTTTCTTT.

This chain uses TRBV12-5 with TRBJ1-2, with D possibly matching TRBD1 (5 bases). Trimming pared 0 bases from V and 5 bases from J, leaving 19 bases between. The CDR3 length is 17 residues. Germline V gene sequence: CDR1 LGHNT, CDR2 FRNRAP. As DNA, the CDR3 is TGTGCTAGTGGTTTGGTAATTGTGAAGGGGCAGGAATATGGCTACACCTTC. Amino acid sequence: CASGLVIVKGQEYGYTF.

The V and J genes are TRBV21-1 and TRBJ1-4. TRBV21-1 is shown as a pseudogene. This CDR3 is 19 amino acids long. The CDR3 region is CASSKEGWRLYPSGEKLFF. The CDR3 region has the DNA TGTGCCAGCAGCAAAGAAGGTTGGCGACTTTACCCTTCGGGTGAAAAACTGTTTTTT.

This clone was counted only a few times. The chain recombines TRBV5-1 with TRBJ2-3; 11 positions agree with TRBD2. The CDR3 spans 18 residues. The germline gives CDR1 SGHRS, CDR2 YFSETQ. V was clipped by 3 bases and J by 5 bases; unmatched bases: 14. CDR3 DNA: TGCGCCAGCAGCTCCGGATTCTTAGCGGGGGGGCATGGAGATACGCAGTATTTT. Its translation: CASSSGFLAGGHGDTQYF.

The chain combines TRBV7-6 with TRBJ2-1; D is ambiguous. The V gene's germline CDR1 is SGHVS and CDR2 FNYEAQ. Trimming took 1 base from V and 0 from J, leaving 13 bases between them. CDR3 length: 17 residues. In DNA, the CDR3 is TGTGCCAGCAGCTTAGGATGGGTTCGGAGCTCCTACAATGAGCAGTTCTTC. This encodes CASSLGWVRSSYNEQFF.

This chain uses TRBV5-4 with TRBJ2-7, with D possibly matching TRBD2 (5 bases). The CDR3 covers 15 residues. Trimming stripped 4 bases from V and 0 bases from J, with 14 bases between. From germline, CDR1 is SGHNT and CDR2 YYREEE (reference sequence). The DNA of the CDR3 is TGTGCCAGCAGCCGCCGGGGATACAGCTCCTACGAGCAGTACTTC. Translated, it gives CASSRRGYSSYEQYF.

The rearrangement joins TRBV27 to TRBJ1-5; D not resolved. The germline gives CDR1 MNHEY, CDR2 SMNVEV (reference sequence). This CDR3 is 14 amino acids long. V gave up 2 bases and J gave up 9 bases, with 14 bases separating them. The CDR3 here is CASSLRRPPWPQHF. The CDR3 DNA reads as TGTGCCAGCAGTTTACGCAGGCCGCCGTGGCCCCAGCATTTT.

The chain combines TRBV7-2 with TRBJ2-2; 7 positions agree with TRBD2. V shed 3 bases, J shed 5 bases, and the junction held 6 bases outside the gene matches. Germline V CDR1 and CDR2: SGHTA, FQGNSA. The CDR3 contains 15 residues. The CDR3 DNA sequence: TGTGCCAGCAGCTTTGGCGGGGGAAGGACCGGGGAGCTGTTTTTT. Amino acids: CASSFGGGRTGELFF. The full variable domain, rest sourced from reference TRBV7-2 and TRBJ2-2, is GAGVSQSPSNKVTEKGKDVELRCDPISGHTALYWYRQSLGQGLEFLIYFQGNSAPDKSGLPSDRFSAERTGGSVSTLTIQRTQQEDSAVYLCASSFGGGRTGELFFGEGSRLTVL.

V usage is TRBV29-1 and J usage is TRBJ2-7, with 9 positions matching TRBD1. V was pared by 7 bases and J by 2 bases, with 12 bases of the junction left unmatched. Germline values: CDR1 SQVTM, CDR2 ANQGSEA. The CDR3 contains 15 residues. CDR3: CSARGGTGLPYEQYF. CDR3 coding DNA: TGCAGCGCCAGGGGGGGGACAGGGCTGCCCTACGAGCAGTACTTC.

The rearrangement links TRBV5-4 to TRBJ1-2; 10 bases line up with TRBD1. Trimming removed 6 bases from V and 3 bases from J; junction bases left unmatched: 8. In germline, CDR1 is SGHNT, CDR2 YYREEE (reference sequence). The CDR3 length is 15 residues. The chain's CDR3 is CASTRGGQGDYGYTF. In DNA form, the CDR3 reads TGTGCCAGCACGCGCGGCGGACAGGGGGACTATGGCTACACCTTC.

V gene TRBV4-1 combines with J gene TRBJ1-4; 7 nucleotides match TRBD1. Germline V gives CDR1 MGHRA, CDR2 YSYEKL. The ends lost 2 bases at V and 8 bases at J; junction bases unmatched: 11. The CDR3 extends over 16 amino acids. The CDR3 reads CASSQSTGTVGEKLFF. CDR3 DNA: TGCGCCAGCAGCCAATCGACCGGGACAGTGGGCGAAAAACTGTTTTTT.

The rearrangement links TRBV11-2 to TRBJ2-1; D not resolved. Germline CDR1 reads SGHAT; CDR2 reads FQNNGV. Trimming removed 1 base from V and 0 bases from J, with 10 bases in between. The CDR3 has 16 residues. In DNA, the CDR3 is TGTGCCAGCAGCTTAGCGACGTGGTACTCCTACAATGAGCAGTTCTTC. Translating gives CASSLATWYSYNEQFF.

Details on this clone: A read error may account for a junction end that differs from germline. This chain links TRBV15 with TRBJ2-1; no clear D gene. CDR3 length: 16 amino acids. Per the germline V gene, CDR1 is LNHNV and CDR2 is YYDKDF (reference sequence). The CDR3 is CATSGDFTAAYNEQFF. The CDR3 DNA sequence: TGTGCCACCAGCGGAGACTTCACCGCCGCCTACAATGAGCAGTTCTTC.